This T cell receptor beta chain was found in a study of shared clonotypes between healthy human individuals. V dropped 3 bases and J dropped 5 bases, with 16 bases sitting between them. The CDR3 covers 15 residues. Per germline, CDR1 SGHDN and CDR2 FVKESK. Some 30,000 T cell genomes, or around 200 ng DNA, went into the sorted-subset replicate PCRs. TCRdb keeps only in-frame clones here, not all; method: immunoSEQ multiplex PCR. This sample has 2,500,000 or so clones; 93% occur once, and the top ten carry approximately 0.35%. This sequence was found in a man between 18 and 35 years old in good health. Some clones in this sample may be carry-over from other donors' samples. Sequences were obtained from naive CD4+ T cells from PBMCs. Regarding subset: CD45RA+ positively selected. The genes are TRBV14 and TRBJ2-5, with D possibly called TRBD1 or TRBD2 (5 bases each). The CDR3 DNA reads TGTGCCAGCAGCCAGGGGCCGAGGGCGCCCGAGACCCAGTACTTC. Its translation is CASSQGPRAPETQYF. The full variable domain, in which reference TRBV14 and TRBJ2-5 provide the parts outside the CDR3, is EAGVTQFPSHSVIEKGQTVTLRCDPISGHDNLYWYRRVMGKEIKFLLHFVKESKQDESGMPNNRFLAERTGGTYSTLKVQPAELEDSGVYFCASSQGPRAPETQYFGPGTRLLVL.